The clone carrying this T cell receptor beta chain occurred many times. TCR beta CDR3 regions were amplified from RNA transcripts. Researchers ran a first-round RT-PCR on the TCR CDR3 using the HTBI primer set. MiXCR, run by TCRdb on the multiplex PCR reads, gives a single entry per CDR3 protein. The sample includes roughly 560,000 distinct CDR3 sequences, approximately 15% seen only once; the top ten take approximately 4.2%. This sample is drawn from a study of T cells in Graves' hyperthyroidism and ophthalmopathy. The CDR3 runs to 13 residues. Germline loops: CDR1 MNHEY, CDR2 SVGAGI. V dropped 2 bases and J dropped 9 bases, with 11 bases sitting between them.

The sequence came from a woman between 40 and 50 years old with Graves' ophthalmopathy. This sequence joins TRBV6-5 and TRBJ2-4; D unclear. Sequenced sample: blood. The CDR3 DNA is TGTGCCAGCAGTTACAGGGATTATGGCATTCAGTACTTC. Protein product: CASSYRDYGIQYF.